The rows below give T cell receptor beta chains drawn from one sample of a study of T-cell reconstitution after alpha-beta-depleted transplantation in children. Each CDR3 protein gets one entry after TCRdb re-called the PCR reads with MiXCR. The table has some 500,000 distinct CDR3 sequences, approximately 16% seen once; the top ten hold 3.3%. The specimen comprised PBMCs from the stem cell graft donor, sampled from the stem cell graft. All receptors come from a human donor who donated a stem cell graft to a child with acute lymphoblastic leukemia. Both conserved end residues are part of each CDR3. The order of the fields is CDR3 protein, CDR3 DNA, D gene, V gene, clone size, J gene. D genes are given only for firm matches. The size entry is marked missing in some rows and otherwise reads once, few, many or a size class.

CASSSSNRDRGRLGTGELFF	TGTGCCAGCAGCTCTTCCAACCGGGACAGGGGGCGTTTGGGAACCGGGGAGCTGTTTTTT	TRBD1	TRBV11-1	-	TRBJ2-2
CASSYSRGQGWEANYGYTF	TGTGCCAGCAGTTACAGTCGAGGACAAGGGTGGGAAGCTAACTATGGCTACACCTTC	-	TRBV6-5	-	TRBJ1-2
CASRTTGANTEAFF	TGTGCCAGCAGAACGACAGGGGCGAACACTGAAGCTTTCTTT	TRBD1	TRBV6-1	-	TRBJ1-1
CASSLIWTSSYEQYF	TGCGCCAGCAGCTTGATCTGGACTTCCTCCTACGAGCAGTACTTC	-	TRBV5-1	-	TRBJ2-7
CASSYSGYEQFF	TGTGCCAGCAGTTACTCGGGGTATGAGCAGTTCTTC	-	TRBV6-5	few	TRBJ2-1
CSVGASGANVLTF	TGCAGCGTGGGGGCCTCTGGGGCCAACGTCCTGACTTTC	-	TRBV29-1	-	TRBJ2-6
CASRFSTASGANVLTF	TGTGCCTCCCGGTTCTCCACAGCCTCTGGGGCCAACGTCCTGACTTTC	-	TRBV27	-	TRBJ2-6
CASRGSENTEAFF	TGTGCCAGCAGAGGATCCGAGAACACTGAAGCTTTCTTT	-	TRBV6-1	-	TRBJ1-1
CSVEGPRQNQINYGYTF	TGCAGCGTTGAAGGGCCCCGACAGAACCAGATTAACTATGGCTACACCTTC	-	TRBV29-1	few	TRBJ1-2
CAIGPRSGGENQPQHF	TGTGCCATCGGCCCCAGATCAGGGGGTGAAAATCAGCCCCAGCATTTT	TRBD1	TRBV10-3	-	TRBJ1-5
CASSTTRGGRPANTGELFF	TGCGCCAGCAGCACCACCAGAGGCGGGAGACCCGCGAACACCGGGGAGCTGTTTTTT	TRBD2	TRBV5-1	-	TRBJ2-2
CASSIGLAGLSSYNEQFF	TGTGCCAGTAGTATAGGACTAGCGGGCCTAAGCTCCTACAATGAGCAGTTCTTC	TRBD2	TRBV19	-	TRBJ2-1
CASSYGSGGNNEQFF	TGTGCCAGCAGTTACGGGTCGGGAGGGAACAATGAGCAGTTCTTC	TRBD2	TRBV6-5	once	TRBJ2-1
CASSLQSSGSSYEQYF	TGCGCCAGCAGCTTGCAATCTAGCGGGAGCTCCTACGAGCAGTACTTC	TRBD2	TRBV5-1	few	TRBJ2-7
CSVESQGNEQFF	TGCAGCGTTGAATCTCAGGGGAATGAGCAGTTCTTC	-	TRBV29-1	-	TRBJ2-1
CSARERAVRTDTQYF	TGCAGTGCTAGAGAACGAGCGGTCCGCACAGATACGCAGTATTTT	-	TRBV20-1	-	TRBJ2-3
CSAINPSGRRETQYF	TGCAGTGCTATAAACCCTAGCGGGAGAAGGGAGACCCAGTACTTC	TRBD2	TRBV20-1	-	TRBJ2-5
CASSFWPGLQGNEQFF	TGTGCCAGCAGTTTCTGGCCGGGACTGCAAGGGAATGAGCAGTTCTTC	-	TRBV12-3/TRBV12-4	few	TRBJ2-1
CASSQGVLQETQYF	TGCGCCAGCAGCCAAGGGGTACTCCAAGAGACCCAGTACTTC	-	TRBV4-1	few	TRBJ2-5
CASTQSTGELFF	TGTGCCAGCACTCAATCTACCGGGGAGCTGTTTTTT	-	TRBV5-4	-	TRBJ2-2
CASSPLAGGPGETQYF	TGTGCCAGCAGTCCACTAGCGGGAGGGCCAGGAGAGACCCAGTACTTC	TRBD2	TRBV6-1	-	TRBJ2-5
CAINRGPGEQYF	TGTGCCATTAACAGGGGGCCGGGCGAGCAGTACTTC	TRBD1	TRBV25-1	-	TRBJ2-7
CASSYSTGTPYEQYF	TGTGCCAGCAGTTACTCGACAGGCACTCCCTACGAGCAGTACTTC	-	TRBV27	once	TRBJ2-7
CASSLALKTEAFF	TGTGCCAGCAGCTTAGCGTTGAAGACTGAAGCTTTCTTT	-	TRBV7-9	-	TRBJ1-1
CASGRIAGELFF	TGTGCCAGCGGCAGGATCGCCGGGGAGCTGTTTTTT	-	TRBV7-3	few	TRBJ2-2
CASRTGLVDNEQFF	TGTGCCAGCAGAACAGGACTAGTTGACAATGAGCAGTTCTTC	TRBD2	TRBV7-9	-	TRBJ2-1
CASSPESIAKNIQYF	TGTGCCAGCAGCCCGGAAAGCATAGCCAAAAACATTCAGTACTTC	-	TRBV12-3/TRBV12-4	few	TRBJ2-4
CASSGTGSYTPLHF	TGTGCCAGCAGCGGGACAGGGTCCTATACGCCCCTCCACTTT	TRBD1	TRBV9	-	TRBJ1-6
CASSEASGKIGEQYF	TGTGCCAGCAGTGAAGCTAGCGGGAAGATCGGCGAGCAGTACTTC	TRBD2	TRBV6-1	-	TRBJ2-7
CASSQSLRNPGELFF	TGCGCCAGCAGTCAATCGCTCAGGAACCCCGGGGAGCTGTTTTTT	-	TRBV23-1	many	TRBJ2-2
CASSSLTGSFNYGYTF	TGCGCCAGCAGCTCCCTAACAGGATCGTTTAACTATGGCTACACCTTC	-	TRBV5-1	-	TRBJ1-2
CATSDGRSSYNEQFF	TGTGCCACCAGTGATGGAAGATCCTCCTACAATGAGCAGTTCTTC	-	TRBV24-1	few	TRBJ2-1
CASSSLYPNEQFF	TGTGCCAGCAGCTCGCTGTACCCCAATGAGCAGTTCTTC	-	TRBV7-9	-	TRBJ2-1
CASSLSRSYEQYF	TGTGCCAGCAGTTTATCCCGATCCTACGAGCAGTACTTC	-	TRBV27	many	TRBJ2-7
CASSFGQALGTGELFF	TGCGCCAGCAGCTTCGGACAGGCTCTAGGCACCGGGGAGCTGTTTTTT	TRBD1	TRBV5-1	few	TRBJ2-2
CASLKQGGTEAFF	TGTGCCAGCCTAAAACAGGGAGGAACTGAAGCTTTCTTT	-	TRBV7-9	few	TRBJ1-1
CSAANEQFF	TGCAGCGCTGCTAATGAGCAGTTCTTC	-	TRBV29-1	few	TRBJ2-1
CASSPPQRVWAYEQYF	TGCGCCAGCAGCCCCCCGCAGCGGGTCTGGGCCTACGAGCAGTACTTC	-	TRBV10-1	-	TRBJ2-7
CASRPLAGESYEQYF	TGTGCCAGCAGACCACTAGCGGGGGAGTCCTACGAGCAGTACTTC	TRBD2	TRBV6-1	-	TRBJ2-7
CAISLGGTDTQYF	TGTGCCATCAGCTTAGGCGGAACAGATACGCAGTATTTT	-	TRBV10-3	many	TRBJ2-3
CATSRGGQGRGNEQFF	TGTGCCACCAGCAGAGGGGGACAGGGAAGAGGTAATGAGCAGTTCTTC	TRBD1	TRBV15	few	TRBJ2-1